Given below is one T cell receptor (beta chain) in context. Its target is not known. This sample stems from a study of high-grade serous ovarian cancer treatment subgroups. Findings and limits, study-wide: CDR1 and CDR2 were left unanalyzed; analyses focused on CDR3.

Tumor samples were obtained before definitive surgery or chemotherapy. TCRdb's table, derived via immunoSEQ multiplex PCR, lists solely in-frame clones and lacks some. The sample holds some 12,000 clones, roughly 80% seen once. Trimming removed 3 bases at V and 6 bases at J, with 11 bases between. Germline-derived CDR1 and CDR2 are SEHNR and FQNEAQ (reference sequence). This CDR3 is built from 13 residues. The sample taken for sequencing was tumor tissue. J is TRBJ1-2 and V is TRBV7-9, with a tentative D call TRBD1 (6 bases). The origin of this receptor is a human donor with high-grade serous ovarian cancer. CDR3 sequence reads: CASSFRGGDGYTF. CDR3 DNA: TGTGCCAGCAGCTTCAGGGGAGGGGATGGCTACACCTTC. Together with reference TRBV7-9 and TRBJ1-2, the CDR3 gives the full variable domain: DTGVSQNPRHKITKRGQNVTFRCDPISEHNRLYWYRQTLGQGPEFLTYFQNEAQLEKSRLLSDRFSAERPKGSFSTLEIQRTEQGDSAMYLCASSFRGGDGYTFGSGTRLTVV.